These 8 T cell receptor beta chains were sequenced from one sample in a study of blood T cells in healthy people across ages (dated by TCRdb to the mid-2010s). Library preparation used 5' RACE. TCRdb shows the sequencer as Illumina HiSeq 2500. A second PCR of roughly 6 to 11 cycles was run with a J-beta primer mix and a sample-barcoded 5' primer. The public sequencing data were trimmed at Q25 with fastp and processed into clonotypes with MiXCR by TCRdb, which kept only in-frame beta chains. Under each unique CDR3 protein, matching rows form one entry showing the most common genes and DNA. Here the sample has more than 800,000 distinct CDR3 sequences; 35% to 50% occur a single time. The biggest ten clones account for 18% of the sample. Sequencing was performed on blood. These receptors all stem from a woman in her sixties in good health.

This clonotype has ten or more counts. The chain combines TRBV20-1 with TRBJ2-1; D ambiguous. There are 11 residues in the CDR3. The V and J ends lost 5 bases and 10 bases respectively, with 12 bases between them. Germline CDR1 reads DFQATT; CDR2 reads SNEGSKA (reference sequence). CDR3 sequence (DNA): TGCAGTGCTTCCGACCTAGAGGAGCAGTTCTTC. Its translation is CSASDLEEQFF.

A few counts support this clonotype. The chain's CDR3 is CASSRGLAAYEQYF. The DNA of the CDR3 is TGTGCCAGCAGTCGAGGACTAGCGGCCTACGAGCAGTACTTC. The chain has TRBV6-2 or TRBV6-3 and TRBJ2-7, with 10 bases aligning to TRBD2. The trim removed 5 bases at V and 2 bases at J, leaving 3 bases unmatched. The germline V gene encodes CDR1 MNHEY and CDR2 SVGEGT. The CDR3 consists of 14 residues.

This clonotype was counted a few times. This chain links TRBV7-2 with TRBJ2-5; 8 bases align to TRBD2. With 3 bases clipped from V and 5 bases from J, the junction kept 5 bases outside the gene matches. The CDR3 is 14 residues long. CDR1 is SGHTA, CDR2 FQGNSA, per germline. The CDR3 region is CASSFQRESETQYF. The CDR3 DNA is TGTGCCAGCAGCTTTCAGCGGGAGTCGGAGACCCAGTACTTC.

In its sample, this clonotype was seen a few times. The gene calls are TRBV11-1 and TRBJ1-1; D may be TRBD1 (6 bases). This CDR3 spans 15 amino acids. Trimming removed 3 bases at V and 4 bases at J, with 15 bases between. Germline V gene lookup returns CDR1 SGHAT and CDR2 FQDESV (reference sequence). The CDR3 is CASSFGGAGFTEAFF. The CDR3, as DNA: TGTGCCAGCAGCTTCGGGGGGGCAGGGTTCACTGAAGCTTTCTTT.

This clonotype was seen more than once but under ten times. The V call is TRBV5-1, the J call TRBJ2-3; 7 bases align to TRBD2. The germline gives CDR1 SGHRS, CDR2 YFSETQ. The CDR3 contains 14 residues. V gave up 1 base and J gave up 8 bases; unmatched junction bases: 7. CDR3 protein: CASSLPGTGGTQYF. The DNA for the CDR3 is TGCGCCAGCAGCTTGCCGGGTACGGGAGGTACGCAGTATTTT.

This clonotype was seen just once. Relative to the germline gene, one junction end is altered; a read error may explain this. This chain uses TRBV7-2 with TRBJ2-3; 15 bases agree with TRBD2. CDR3 length equals 17 residues. Germline CDR1 reads SGHTA; CDR2 reads FQGNSA. The CDR3 DNA reads as TGTGTCAGCAGCTTTCCCGGGACTAGCGGGAGGAGAGATACGCAGTATTTT. It encodes CVSSFPGTSGRRDTQYF.

This chain joins TRBV27 and TRBJ1-6; 8 nucleotides match TRBD1. V shed 2 bases, J shed 4 bases, and the junction held 13 bases outside the gene matches. This CDR3 has 19 amino acids. Germline V gene data show CDR1 as MNHEY and CDR2 as SMNVEV (reference sequence). In nucleotides, the CDR3 is TGTGCCAGCAGTTTAGTCGCCACAGGGGGTGGGCGATATAATTCACCCCTCCACTTT. Amino acid sequence: CASSLVATGGGRYNSPLHF.

The chain joins TRBV12-3 or TRBV12-4 to TRBJ1-4; D remains ambiguous. V lost 2 bases and J 3 bases, leaving 4 bases between the germline ends. CDR3 size: 13 residues. The CDR3 loop reads CASSLTANEKLFF. In DNA form, the CDR3 reads TGTGCCAGCAGTTTAACAGCTAATGAAAAACTGTTTTTT.